Listed below are T cell receptor beta chains from one sample, sequenced in a study of identical twins. One entry per CDR3 protein results from TCRdb running MiXCR on the 5' RACE reads. The data hold 1.5 million or so distinct CDR3 sequences, with around 29% observed a single time. Sequenced material: cord blood. These receptors were collected from a newborn girl in good health. Each CDR3 is given with its conserved first and last residue. The order of the fields is V gene, clone size, J gene, CDR3 protein. Clone size appears in some rows only: once, few, many, or a class for an expanded clone.

TRBV28	few	TRBJ1-2	CASSLFQAHGYTF
TRBV7-2	.	TRBJ2-7	CASSFTPIEQYF
TRBV4-2	few	.	CASSPWGSYNEQYF
TRBV28	.	TRBJ2-1	CATGEGANEQFF
TRBV6-5	few	TRBJ1-2	CASSYMSRNYGYTF
TRBV12-3/TRBV12-4	.	TRBJ2-1	CASSNIKEQFF
TRBV5-6	.	TRBJ2-1	CAGSLFAPSSYNEQFF
TRBV7-8	few	TRBJ2-3	CASSSLKASLAGATDTQYF
TRBV20-1	few	TRBJ1-6	CSARLSSYNSPLHF
TRBV6-5	few	.	CASSRIPQEFYEQYF
TRBV5-1	few	TRBJ2-5	CASGRLESETQYF
TRBV6-5	.	TRBJ1-2	CASGTGTGYTF
TRBV2	many	TRBJ2-3	CASSELAGFTDTQYF
TRBV15	.	TRBJ2-7	CATSSTGGSYEQYF
TRBV27	few	TRBJ2-7	CASSLGDRVSNEQYF
TRBV2	few	TRBJ1-4	CASRPDPENEKLFF
TRBV5-8	few	TRBJ2-1	CASSHRTVSSYNEQFF
TRBV27	.	.	CASSLTASRGYNEQYF
TRBV20-1	.	TRBJ1-5	CSALSGGNQPQHF
TRBV12-3/TRBV12-4	few	TRBJ1-5	CASSAPHRGSNQPQHF
TRBV28	many	TRBJ2-7	CASSSTGGSYEQYF
TRBV12-3/TRBV12-4	few	TRBJ2-1	CASSSGSRDNEQFF
TRBV20-1	.	TRBJ2-4	CSARAYLTGTGWSLGAKNIQYF
TRBV10-2	.	TRBJ1-2	CASKGSTGDGYTF
TRBV27	once	TRBJ2-7	CASGFGLAASYEQYF
TRBV20-1	few	TRBJ2-3	CSPQGELMDTQYF
TRBV3-1	.	TRBJ2-1	CASSRPLGGGQFF
TRBV3-1	.	TRBJ2-5	CASSQTPEQYF
TRBV7-2	few	TRBJ1-5	CASSLAPGPRGQPQHF
TRBV4-2	.	TRBJ2-4	CASSYGRGSGSAKNIQYF
TRBV12-3/TRBV12-4	many	TRBJ2-7	CASTNWQGRYFYEQYF
TRBV6-1	once	TRBJ1-2	CASSEAWGGNYGYTF
TRBV20-1	.	TRBJ2-3	CSDRRESPDTQYF
TRBV2	.	TRBJ2-1	CASTSGGYEQFF
TRBV6-2/TRBV6-3	.	TRBJ1-2	CASRPGTGPNYGYTF
TRBV6-5	.	TRBJ2-7	CASSYSMVQRNSYEQYF
TRBV7-9	.	TRBJ1-6	CASSLGTADNSHPHF
TRBV9	many	TRBJ2-3	CASSGGLAMKTDTQYF
TRBV6-6	.	TRBJ1-1	CARSSIRSRNTEAFF
TRBV24-1	.	TRBJ2-1	CATSDFEDNEQFF
TRBV20-1	.	TRBJ2-7	CSARDVATTYYEQYF
TRBV9	many	TRBJ2-7	CASSVLAETSEQYF
TRBV20-1	.	TRBJ2-7	CSASSRVYEQYF
TRBV5-5	.	TRBJ2-3	CASSLDSVARPQTDTQYF
TRBV5-1	.	TRBJ2-5	CASSFIPRVEETQYF
TRBV20-1	few	TRBJ2-3	CSARMAGGADTQYF
TRBV20-1	few	TRBJ1-2	CSASRGVYGYTF
TRBV13	few	TRBJ2-7	CASLGRGQVFREQYF
TRBV7-9	.	TRBJ2-5	CASSLKAAPLETQYF
TRBV9	.	TRBJ2-1	CASSGTGLNEQFF
TRBV4-2	.	TRBJ2-7	CASSQDVVVAGAYLYEQYF
TRBV29-1	.	TRBJ1-2	CSVTGTYGYTF
TRBV12-3/TRBV12-4	few	TRBJ2-1	CASSPTSRKDEQFF
TRBV7-9	.	TRBJ1-1	CASRYNNLGWGGEAFF
TRBV12-3/TRBV12-4	.	TRBJ1-1	CASSFLGAQAFF
TRBV3-1	.	TRBJ1-1	CASSPGQSRGAFF
TRBV5-1	few	TRBJ2-1	CASSPGLAGLLYNEQFF
TRBV2	.	TRBJ2-4	CASSDRTEDEWQYF
TRBV10-3	few	TRBJ2-3	CAISSSSTGTDTQYF